This T cell receptor beta chain is from a study of shared clonotypes between healthy human individuals. The CDR3 loop spans 16 amino acids. The V gene end was trimmed by 5 bases and the J gene end by 4 bases; junction bases not matched to a gene: 8. From germline, CDR1 is SGHAT and CDR2 FQNNGV. The method was immunoSEQ multiplex PCR; TCRdb's version includes in-frame clones alone and lacks a portion of them. The table includes about 1 million clones, around 76% detected once. Sequencing input: memory CD4+ T cells sorted from blood. As to subset: CD45RA-negative fraction. This clonotype was sampled from a man aged 18 to 29 in good health. V is TRBV11-2 and J is TRBJ2-5, with 12 bases fitting TRBD2. This chain's CDR3 is CASSPSTSGGSETQYF. CDR3 in DNA: TGTGCCAGCAGCCCCTCGACTAGCGGGGGCTCAGAGACCCAGTACTTC.